This note documents a single TCR beta chain sequence. This table comes from immunoSEQ multiplex PCR, and its TCRdb copy is limited to in-frame clones, with some not included. The sample lists 65,000 to 90,000 clones; over 90% were seen once. Looked up from germline, CDR1 is MNHEY and CDR2 is SVGAGI. The CDR3 length is 13 residues. V lost 6 bases, J lost 1 base, and 2 bases stayed unmatched. This specimen belongs to a study of T cell changes during pregnancy in multiple sclerosis. The genes are TRBV6-5 and TRBJ1-1; 7 nucleotides line up with TRBD1. The source is a female donor with multiple sclerosis, enrolled in a pregnancy study. The input for sequencing was CD4+ T cells from peripheral blood mononuclear cells, taken after pregnancy. The CDR3: CASSWDRNTEAFF. DNA for the CDR3: TGTGCCAGCAGCTGGGACAGGAACACTGAAGCTTTCTTT.